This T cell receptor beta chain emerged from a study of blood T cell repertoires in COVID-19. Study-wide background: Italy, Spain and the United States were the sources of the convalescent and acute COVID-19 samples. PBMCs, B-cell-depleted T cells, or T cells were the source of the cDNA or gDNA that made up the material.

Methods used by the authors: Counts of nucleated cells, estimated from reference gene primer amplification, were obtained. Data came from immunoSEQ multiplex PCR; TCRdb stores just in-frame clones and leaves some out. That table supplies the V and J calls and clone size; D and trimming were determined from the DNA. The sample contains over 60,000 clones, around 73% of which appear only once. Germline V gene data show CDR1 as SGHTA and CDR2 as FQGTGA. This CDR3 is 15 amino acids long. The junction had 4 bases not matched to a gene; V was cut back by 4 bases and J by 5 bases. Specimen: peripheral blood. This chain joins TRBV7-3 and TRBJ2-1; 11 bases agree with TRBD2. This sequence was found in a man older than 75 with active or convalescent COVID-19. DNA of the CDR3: TGTGCCAGCAGCTCCATAGCGGGGGGGAACAATGAGCAGTTCTTC. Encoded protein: CASSSIAGGNNEQFF. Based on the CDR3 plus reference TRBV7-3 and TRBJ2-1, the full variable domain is GAGVSQTPSNKVTEKGKYVELRCDPISGHTALYWYRQSLGQGPEFLIYFQGTGAADDSGLPNDRFFAVRPEGSVSTLKIQRTERGDSAVYLCASSSIAGGNNEQFFGPGTRLTVL.